These T cell receptor beta chains were read from a single sample in a study of beta chain features in type 1 diabetes. Clones were sequenced by immunoSEQ multiplex PCR, and TCRdb holds only the in-frame ones, with some missing. The sample has hundreds of thousands of clones, roughly an eighth seen once; the top ten hold roughly 0.04%. The sequenced sample consisted of naive CD4+ T cells from blood. These receptors were taken from a man younger than 30 with type 1 diabetes. CDR3s leave out the opening cysteine and the closing phenylalanine or tryptophan. Each record gives: clone size, V gene, CDR3 protein. Size tells how often a clone was seen (once, few, many) or the class of an expanded clone, and some rows leave it out.

>few|TRBV12-5
ASGLGSGRLMATF
>few|TRBV9
ASSNQRGGLNEQF
>few|TRBV18
ASSPTGLGTEAF
>-|TRBV4-1
ASSQPERTLETQY
>few|TRBV9
ASSPTSYRYEQY
>few|TRBV19
ASSRRQGEAF
>-|TRBV4-3
ASSSGTGGLAGELF
>-|TRBV28
ASSPRVDSIQY
>-|TRBV28
ASSLRGGRPYEQY
>-|TRBV2
ASSEGYSNQPQH
>-|TRBV30
AWSWGSSWNTIY
>-|TRBV10-3
ASMPVASGPDTQY
>-|TRBV30
AWSAGRWETQY
>few|TRBV5-4
ASSSPGAGVHTEAF
>few|TRBV29-1
SVERTGLGYEQY
>-|TRBV13
ASSLGALSEQY
>few|TRBV5-4
ASSPGTVQETQY
>-|TRBV21-1
ASSKVGSNSPLH
>-|TRBV2
ASSDGAWAQY
>-|TRBV5-5
ASSSRGAGETQY
>few|TRBV29-1
SGSFPLVNTEAF
>few|TRBV10-3
AISELPGGLRDTQY
>-|TRBV20-1
SARQRGYT
>-|TRBV4-1
ASSQGLAGNTGELF
>-|TRBV5-4
ASIIGESDFNEKLF
>-|TRBV7-2
ASSLSRQVDTQY
>few|TRBV14
ASSQRDNPRTDTQY
>-|TRBV6-5
ASSSGQGAYNEQF